Following are 10 T cell receptor beta chains from one sample sequenced in a study of blood T cell repertoires in COVID-19. Data came from immunoSEQ multiplex PCR; TCRdb stores just in-frame clones and leaves some out. The sample has about 270,000 clones; around 86% are singletons. The sample taken for sequencing was peripheral blood. The receptors stem from a woman in her sixties with active or convalescent COVID-19.

The rearrangement links TRBV6-2 or TRBV6-3 to TRBJ1-1, with 9 bases matching TRBD1. The CDR3 is 15 amino acids. J lost 1 base, V lost 4 bases, and 4 bases had no gene match. The V gene's germline CDR1 is MNHEY and CDR2 SVGEGT. CDR3 residues: CASSWEGQGNTEAFF. The DNA for the CDR3 is TGTGCCAGCAGTTGGGAGGGACAGGGGAACACTGAAGCTTTCTTT.

This clone was seen just once. The chain uses TRBV4-3 and TRBJ2-3; tentatively, D is TRBD2 (6 bases). Trimming pared 1 base from V and 2 bases from J, leaving 10 bases between. The CDR3 consists of 15 residues. The V gene's germline CDR1 is LGHNA and CDR2 YSLEER. The DNA for the CDR3 is TGCGCCAGCAGCCAAGGACTAGGCGTCACAGATACGCAGTATTTT. This codes for CASSQGLGVTDTQYF.

This chain uses TRBV5-4 with TRBJ1-1; tentatively, D is TRBD1 (6 bases). Germline CDR1 and CDR2: SGHNT and YYREEE (reference sequence). The CDR3 has 14 residues. Deletions cut 4 bases from V and 6 bases from J, with 16 bases between. The CDR3 here is CASSMGRGAAEAFF. The CDR3 DNA sequence: TGTGCCAGCAGCATGGGACGGGGGGCGGCTGAAGCTTTCTTT.

The chain is built from TRBV6-2 or TRBV6-3 and TRBJ1-6; TRBD1 might be the D (6 bases). The CDR3 loop spans 15 amino acids. Germline V gene data show CDR1 as MNHEY and CDR2 as SVGEGT. Trimming took off 4 bases at V and 7 bases at J, with 14 bases between the two ends. The DNA of the CDR3 is TGTGCCAGCAGTTTTGGAACGGACAGAAATTCACCCCTCCACTTT. Translating it yields CASSFGTDRNSPLHF.

In its sample, this clone was seen a few times. The chain links TRBV18 to TRBJ2-7; D is ambiguous. The germline CDR1 and CDR2 sequences are KGHSH and LQKENI. The CDR3 consists of 15 residues. The V and J ends lost 2 bases and 0 bases respectively, with 11 bases between them. The CDR3 sequence is CASSPMAVSSYEQYF. DNA of the CDR3: TGTGCCAGCTCACCAATGGCAGTCAGCTCCTACGAGCAGTACTTC. Supplemented by reference TRBV18 and TRBJ2-7, the full variable domain reads NAGVMQNPRHLVRRRGQEARLRCSPMKGHSHVYWYRQLPEEGLKFMVYLQKENIIDESGMPKERFSAEFPKEGPSILRIQQVVRGDSAAYFCASSPMAVSSYEQYFGPGTRLTVT.

The chain uses TRBV5-1 and TRBJ2-7; no definite D call. CDR3 size: 13 residues. Germline V gene sequence: CDR1 SGHRS, CDR2 YFSETQ. V was clipped by 5 bases and J by 4 bases, with 13 bases between them. CDR3 nucleotides: TGCGCCAGCAGTCGGGTGTCGGGTTACGAGCAGTACTTC. Protein: CASSRVSGYEQYF.

The chain combines TRBV4-1 with TRBJ2-5; TRBD1 is a possible D gene (6 bases). V was trimmed by 0 bases and J by 5 bases, leaving 10 bases between them. In germline, CDR1 is MGHRA, CDR2 YSYEKL. CDR3 length: 14 residues. CDR3 sequence (DNA): TGCGCCAGCAGCCAAGATCCCCAGGGGGAGACCCAGTACTTC. Translation gives CASSQDPQGETQYF.

The chain carries TRBV2 and TRBJ2-3; D is unresolved. Trimming left V 3 bases short and J 2 bases short, with 6 bases between. The germline gives CDR1 SNHLY, CDR2 FYNNEI. The CDR3 is 13 residues long. CDR3 nucleotide sequence: TGTGCCAGCAGTGATTCCTTCACAGATACGCAGTATTTT. This gives the protein CASSDSFTDTQYF.

The chain joins TRBV9 to TRBJ2-3; D unresolved. Trimming removed 0 bases at V and 1 base at J, with 6 bases between. CDR3 length: 14 amino acids. The V gene's germline CDR1 is SGDLS and CDR2 YYNGEE. As DNA, the CDR3 is TGTGCCAGCAGCGTAGGCGCCCGCACAGATACGCAGTATTTT. It specifies CASSVGARTDTQYF.

V is TRBV2 and J is TRBJ2-7, with D hard to call. Per germline, CDR1 SNHLY and CDR2 FYNNEI. CDR3 length: 13 residues. The germline V and J ends were trimmed by 1 base and 3 bases, with 7 bases remaining between them. CDR3 sequence: CASSEDSGYEQYF. The CDR3 nucleotides are TGTGCCAGCAGTGAAGATTCCGGCTACGAGCAGTACTTC.